The 30 T cell receptor beta chains in this list originate from one sample, sequenced in a study of cytomegalovirus exposure and HLA in healthy donors. 13 Jbeta primers and 60 Vbeta primers were used for the PCR. The protocol was immunoSEQ multiplex PCR, while the TCRdb copy is restricted to in-frame clones and leaves out a portion. The table lists 97,000 or so clones, less than 9.5% of them singletons. The sequenced material came from PBMCs. These receptors were obtained from a man aged 45 to 65 in good health and CMV-seropositive.

The chain links TRBV18 to TRBJ2-7; 7 bases agree with TRBD2. Germline CDR1 KGHSH, CDR2 LQKENI. The V and J ends lost 2 bases and 2 bases, in that order; junction bases with no gene match: 9. This CDR3 comprises 16 residues. The DNA for the CDR3 is TGTGCCAGCTCACCAGGGTGGCCAGCGGGAACCTACGAGCAGTACTTC. This gives the protein CASSPGWPAGTYEQYF.

In this sample, this clone turned up a few times. V and J are TRBV27 and TRBJ1-1; 7 positions agree with TRBD1. This CDR3 has 14 amino acids. Germline CDR1 MNHEY, CDR2 SMNVEV (reference sequence). The V segment lost 5 bases and the J segment 1 base; nucleotides outside the gene matches: 4. Written as DNA, the CDR3 is TGTGCCAGCAGTAGACAGGGTTGGAACACTGAAGCTTTCTTT. Translated, it gives CASSRQGWNTEAFF.

V is TRBV27 and J is TRBJ1-4; TRBD1 matches 7 bases. Germline lookup yields CDR1 MNHEY and CDR2 SMNVEV (reference sequence). The junction had 4 bases not matched to a gene; V was cut back by 1 base and J by 8 bases. The CDR3 has 14 amino acids. CDR3 sequence (DNA): TGTGCCAGCAGTTTATACAGGGGAGACGAAAAACTGTTTTTT. Amino acid sequence: CASSLYRGDEKLFF.

This clone was detected only a few times. The chain combines TRBV7-3 with TRBJ2-7; a possible D gene is TRBD2 (6 bases). The CDR3 extends over 15 amino acids. Germline CDR1 and CDR2: SGHTA and FQGTGA. The V and J ends lost 5 bases and 3 bases respectively, with 17 bases between them. CDR3 in amino acids: CASSVDGSAFYEQYF. The CDR3 nucleotides read TGTGCCAGCAGCGTCGACGGGAGTGCCTTCTACGAGCAGTACTTC.

The genes are TRBV6-6 and TRBJ1-5; D is undetermined. The CDR3 covers 11 residues. Germline V gene data show CDR1 as MNHNY and CDR2 as SVGAGI (reference sequence). The V end lost 5 bases, the J end lost 10 bases, and 9 bases lay between the germline ends. In DNA form, the CDR3 reads TGTGCCAGCAGTCTTGAGGGTCCCCAGCATTTT. The encoded protein is CASSLEGPQHF.

The chain couples TRBV5-6 to TRBJ2-5, with TRBD2 as a possible D gene (6 bases). CDR3 length equals 15 residues. With 0 bases removed from V and 5 bases from J, the gap between germline ends came to 14 bases. CDR1 and CDR2 from the germline V gene are SGHDT and YYEEEE. CDR3 sequence: CASSLGAGWAETQYF. CDR3 bases: TGTGCCAGCAGCTTGGGAGCGGGTTGGGCGGAGACCCAGTACTTC.

Only a few counts were recorded for this clone. The gene calls are TRBV30 and TRBJ1-5; D call uncertain. The CDR3 totals 12 residues. Between the trimmed V and J ends, which lost 3 bases and 7 bases, there was a span of 10 bases. Germline loops: CDR1 GTSNPN, CDR2 SVGIG (reference sequence). The CDR3 DNA follows: TGTGCCTGGAGCTATGGTACCCAGCCCCAGCATTTT. Translated: CAWSYGTQPQHF. Filled out from reference TRBV30 and TRBJ1-5, the complete variable domain reads SQTIHQWPATLVQPVGSPLSLECTVEGTSNPNLYWYRQAAGRGLQLLFYSVGIGQISSEVPQNLSASRPQDRQFILSSKKLLLSDSGFYLCAWSYGTQPQHFGDGTRLSIL.

The chain combines TRBV28 with TRBJ1-2; 8 nucleotides agree with TRBD1. CDR1 and CDR2 (germline): MDHEN, SYDVKM. Trimming at V came to 5 bases and at J to 1 base, leaving 9 bases not matched to a gene. The CDR3 length is 16 residues. The DNA for the CDR3 is TGTGCCAGCAGTCTTCGCGGACAGGGAGGTAACTATGGCTACACCTTC. Encoded protein: CASSLRGQGGNYGYTF.

This clone was seen a handful of times. The V gene is TRBV2, the J gene TRBJ2-3; D is uncertain. V was pared by 1 base and J by 7 bases, with 12 bases between. Germline V gene data show CDR1 as SNHLY and CDR2 as FYNNEI. CDR3 length equals 14 residues. The DNA for the CDR3 is TGTGCCAGCAGTGAAGGCTTTAGCAGTAATACGCAGTATTTT. As protein: CASSEGFSSNTQYF.

In this sample, this clone turned up a few times. The chain has TRBV10-3 and TRBJ2-1; TRBD1 aligns across 8 bases. The CDR3 is 15 residues long. Germline V gene lookup returns CDR1 ENHRY and CDR2 SYGVKD. The ends lost 1 base at V and 4 bases at J; junction bases unmatched: 3. In DNA, the CDR3 is TGTGCCATCAGTGAGTTGGGGACAGGTTACAATGAGCAGTTCTTC. It codes for CAISELGTGYNEQFF.

The chain uses TRBV30 and TRBJ1-1; 7 positions agree with TRBD1. CDR1 and CDR2 from the germline V gene are GTSNPN and SVGIG (reference sequence). The CDR3 has 13 amino acids. With 8 bases clipped from V and 2 bases from J, the junction kept 8 bases outside the gene matches. The CDR3 coding sequence is TGTGCCGGCCGGGGACAGACTAACACTGAAGCTTTCTTT. Residues: CAGRGQTNTEAFF.

In DNA form, the CDR3 reads TGTGCCTGGAGTAACCCCGGGACTAGCGGGAGGGGGGCAGATACGCAGTATTTT. This encodes CAWSNPGTSGRGADTQYF. The V gene is TRBV30, the J gene TRBJ2-3, with 16 bases that match TRBD2. Germline-derived CDR1 and CDR2 are GTSNPN and SVGIG (reference sequence). CDR3 size: 18 residues. Unmatched junction bases numbered 9, after V lost 2 bases and J lost 4 bases.

V and J are TRBV7-9 and TRBJ1-6; 7 bases are shared with TRBD1. J lost 5 bases, V lost 4 bases, and 2 bases had no gene match. Germline CDR1 and CDR2: SEHNR and FQNEAQ (reference sequence). The CDR3 is 14 amino acids. The CDR3 loop is CASSWGTDNSPLHF. As DNA, the CDR3 is TGTGCCAGCAGCTGGGGGACAGATAATTCACCCCTCCACTTT.

As for this clone: The junction does not match germline at one end; this may be a read error. The gene calls are TRBV4-1 and TRBJ1-5; TRBD1 matches 7 bases. From germline, CDR1 is MGHRA and CDR2 YSYEKL. The CDR3 is 16 residues long. DNA of the CDR3: TGTGCCAGCAGCCAGTATCAACAGGGGAGCAATCAGCCCCAGCATTTT. Translated, it gives CASSQYQQGSNQPQHF.

This clone appeared a few times. The chain joins TRBV19 to TRBJ2-1, with D maybe TRBD2 (6 bases). CDR1 is LNHDA and CDR2 is SQIVND in the germline V gene (reference sequence). CDR3 size: 11 residues. V lost 8 bases and J lost 15, with 17 bases in between. Written as DNA, the CDR3 is TGTGCCAGTGGGATGGGCAAGGGACTGTTCTTC. Translation gives CASGMGKGLFF.

This clone was detected only a few times. This chain links TRBV6-6 with TRBJ2-5, with 8 bases matching TRBD2. Trimming cost V 6 bases and J 10 bases; bases outside gene matches: 13. The CDR3 has 14 amino acids. Germline loops: CDR1 MNHNY, CDR2 SVGAGI (reference sequence). The CDR3 bases are TGTGCCAGCAGGGACCCGGGACTAGTCTGGGACCAGTACTTC. Residues: CASRDPGLVWDQYF.

In this sample, this clone turned up a few times. This chain joins TRBV28 and TRBJ2-7; TRBD2 matches at 7 bases. With 8 bases clipped from V and 1 base from J, the junction kept 5 bases outside the gene matches. The CDR3 is 13 amino acids. Germline CDR1 and CDR2: MDHEN and SYDVKM. The CDR3 here is CASGLGTSYEQYF. The CDR3 DNA sequence: TGTGCCAGCGGACTAGGGACTTCCTACGAGCAGTACTTC.

The V call is TRBV6-6, the J call TRBJ1-1, with TRBD1 as a possible D gene (5 bases). Germline assignment: CDR1 MNHNY and CDR2 SVGAGI (reference sequence). The CDR3 contains 14 residues. Trimming left V 5 bases short and J 1 base short, with 11 bases between. The DNA for the CDR3 is TGTGCCAGCAGTCAGACAGACAAGAACACTGAAGCTTTCTTT. Protein product: CASSQTDKNTEAFF.

V gene TRBV7-9 combines with J gene TRBJ1-2; maybe TRBD1 (5 bases). Germline loops: CDR1 SEHNR, CDR2 FQNEAQ (reference sequence). The CDR3 spans 15 residues. Trimming removed 2 bases from V and 7 bases from J, with 17 bases in between. The CDR3 is CASSLLGGGRGGYTF. For the CDR3, the DNA is TGTGCCAGCAGCTTACTGGGGGGGGGAAGAGGTGGCTACACCTTC.

The gene calls are TRBV5-6 and TRBJ2-3; D is unclear. The CDR3 totals 17 residues. Germline loops: CDR1 SGHDT, CDR2 YYEEEE. V lost 1 base, J lost 1 base, and 16 bases lay in between. This CDR3 is CASSLIEARVGTDTQYF. In DNA, the CDR3 is TGTGCCAGCAGCTTGATCGAGGCGCGTGTGGGCACAGATACGCAGTATTTT.

The chain employs TRBV28 and TRBJ1-4, with D perhaps TRBD1 (6 bases). Trimming took off 6 bases at V and 2 bases at J, with 13 bases between the two ends. This CDR3 contains 15 residues. CDR1 is MDHEN and CDR2 is SYDVKM in the germline V gene. CDR3 nucleotides: TGTGCCAGCAGCCCCGGGACACTCACTAATGAAAAACTGTTTTTT. Translated, it gives CASSPGTLTNEKLFF.

Only a few counts were recorded for this clone. V usage is TRBV30 and J usage is TRBJ2-5; TRBD2 might be the D (5 bases). Per the germline V gene, CDR1 is GTSNPN and CDR2 is SVGIG (reference sequence). Trimming removed 7 bases from V and 5 bases from J, with 17 bases in between. The CDR3 sequence is 13 residues long. The DNA for the CDR3 is TGTGCCTCCATCCTTGGTGGGAGTGAGACCCAGTACTTC. It specifies CASILGGSETQYF.

Note on this clone: One end of the junction fails to match germline, which may point to a read error. The chain joins TRBV6-5 to TRBJ1-2; 8 bases align to TRBD1. Germline assignment: CDR1 MNHEY and CDR2 SVGAGI. This CDR3 contains 15 residues. DNA for the CDR3: TGTGCCGGCAGTTACCAGGCAGGGGGCAGCTATGGCTACACCTTC. It is translated as CAGSYQAGGSYGYTF.

This chain's CDR3 is CASSDSLDRVVGELFF. As DNA, the CDR3 is TGTGCCAGCAGTGACTCCCTGGACAGGGTAGTCGGGGAGCTGTTTTTT. The V gene is TRBV6-4, the J gene TRBJ2-2; 8 positions agree with TRBD1. Germline values: CDR1 MRHNA, CDR2 SNTAGT. The V and J ends lost 0 bases and 7 bases, in that order; junction bases with no gene match: 7. The CDR3 loop spans 16 amino acids.

The CDR3 reads CASSLRGASGSAYEQYF. DNA for the CDR3: TGTGCCAGCAGTTTACGGGGGGCTAGCGGGAGTGCCTACGAGCAGTACTTC. The chain combines TRBV27 with TRBJ2-7, with 10 bases aligning to TRBD2. Germline CDR1 reads MNHEY; CDR2 reads SMNVEV (reference sequence). The CDR3 is made up of 17 amino acids. Unmatched junction bases numbered 9, after V lost 2 bases and J lost 2 bases.

This chain uses TRBV5-1 with TRBJ1-1; maybe TRBD1 (5 bases). This CDR3 has 16 amino acids. The V gene's germline CDR1 is SGHRS and CDR2 YFSETQ. V dropped 0 bases and J dropped 0 bases, with 12 bases sitting between them. The CDR3 DNA reads TGCGCCAGCAGCTTGGGTGTAGGGGCCCTGAACACTGAAGCTTTCTTT. It specifies CASSLGVGALNTEAFF.

This clone appeared a few times. The chain couples TRBV5-4 to TRBJ2-7, with 7 bases fitting TRBD1. The CDR3 sequence is 15 residues long. J gave up 2 bases and V 3 bases, and 8 bases lay outside the gene matches. Germline CDR1 SGHNT, CDR2 YYREEE (reference sequence). CDR3 DNA: TGTGCCAGCAGCTCTGCCGGGACAGCAGCCTACGAGCAGTACTTC. Its protein is CASSSAGTAAYEQYF.

J is TRBJ1-1 and V is TRBV5-1; the D is unclear. Germline CDR1 reads SGHRS; CDR2 reads YFSETQ. CDR3 length: 13 residues. Trimming left V 5 bases short and J 2 bases short, with 10 bases between. The CDR3 loop reads CASRAEVNTEAFF. The CDR3 coding sequence is TGCGCCAGCAGAGCCGAAGTAAACACTGAAGCTTTCTTT. Based on the CDR3 plus reference TRBV5-1 and TRBJ1-1, the full variable domain is KAGVTQTPRYLIKTRGQQVTLSCSPISGHRSVSWYQQTPGQGLQFLFEYFSETQRNKGNFPGRFSGRQFSNSRSEMNVSTLELGDSALYLCASRAEVNTEAFFGQGTRLTVV.

The chain employs TRBV7-9 and TRBJ1-1; TRBD1 matches 9 bases. V shed 0 bases and J 1 base; nucleotides not matched to a gene: 0. Germline V gives CDR1 SEHNR, CDR2 FQNEAQ (reference sequence). CDR3 length equals 15 residues. The CDR3 here is CASSLATGGNTEAFF. The CDR3, as DNA: TGTGCCAGCAGCTTAGCGACAGGGGGGAACACTGAAGCTTTCTTT.

This chain joins TRBV6-5 and TRBJ1-2; D ambiguous. The CDR3 spans 14 residues. V gave up 6 bases and J gave up 6 bases, with 17 bases separating them. CDR1 is MNHEY and CDR2 is SVGAGI in the germline V gene. The CDR3 region is CASSAHPGGDGYTF. CDR3 coding DNA: TGTGCCAGCAGCGCCCACCCAGGTGGCGATGGCTACACCTTC.